This TCR beta chain was captured by sequencing in a study of cytomegalovirus exposure and HLA in healthy donors. V shed 3 bases and J shed 4 bases, with 9 bases lying between them. The germline V gene encodes CDR1 SGHTA and CDR2 FQGNSA. The CDR3 length is 13 residues. The data were produced by immunoSEQ multiplex PCR, yet TCRdb's version contains in-frame clones alone and is incomplete. Altogether 200,000 to 250,000 clones are present, over 75% being singletons, with the ten largest covering 1.5% to 2.5%. The sequenced sample consisted of PBMCs. V is TRBV7-2 and J is TRBJ2-5; D not certain. The clonotype comes from a woman in her late teens or twenties in good health and CMV-seropositive. The CDR3 coding sequence is TGTGCCAGCAGCTTCCCCTCCTCAGAGACCCAGTACTTC. As protein: CASSFPSSETQYF.